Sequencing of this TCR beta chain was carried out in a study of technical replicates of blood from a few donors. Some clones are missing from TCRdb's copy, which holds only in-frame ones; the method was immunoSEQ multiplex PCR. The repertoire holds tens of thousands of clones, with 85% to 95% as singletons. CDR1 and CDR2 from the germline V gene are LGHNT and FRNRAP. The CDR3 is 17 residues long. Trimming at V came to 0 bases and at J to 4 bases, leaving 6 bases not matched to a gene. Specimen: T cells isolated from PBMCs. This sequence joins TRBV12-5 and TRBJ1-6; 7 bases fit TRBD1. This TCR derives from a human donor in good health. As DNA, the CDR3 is TGTGCTAGTGGTTTGGTATTCGGGACAGCTTATAATTCACCCCTCCACTTT. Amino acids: CASGLVFGTAYNSPLHF.